The rows below give T cell receptor beta chains drawn from one sample of a study of shared clonotypes between healthy human individuals. This table comes from immunoSEQ multiplex PCR, and its TCRdb copy is limited to in-frame clones, with some not included. The table lists about 2.1 million clones, about 94% of them singletons. Material for sequencing was naive CD8+ T cells from PBMCs. All receptors derive from a man between 18 and 29 years old in good health. Some clones in this sample may be carry-over from other donors' samples. Both conserved end residues are part of each CDR3. A D gene is named only where the DNA matches it firmly. Clone size is stated in some rows and not others, as once, few, many or a class when expanded.

v_call	clone_size	d_call	j_call	cdr3_nt	cdr3_aa
TRBV7-7	NA	TRBD1	TRBJ2-1	TGTGCCAGCAGTAAAGAGACAGGGCGGAATGAGCAGTTCTTC	CASSKETGRNEQFF
TRBV6-5	NA	NA	TRBJ2-7	TGTGCCAGCAGTTACTCAGGCAGGGCTAACGAGCAGTACTTC	CASSYSGRANEQYF
TRBV10-2	few	NA	TRBJ1-4	TGCGCCAGCAGTGGCCAGGGTAGCGAAAAACTGTTTTTT	CASSGQGSEKLFF
TRBV28	NA	TRBD2	TRBJ2-2	TGTGCCAGCAGTTTATTTCTGGGTGCGGGAGGTGACACCGGGGAGCTGTTTTTT	CASSLFLGAGGDTGELFF
TRBV27	NA	TRBD2	TRBJ2-7	TGTGCCAGCAGCCCCTCTAGCGGGTACCGTTACGAGCAGTACTTC	CASSPSSGYRYEQYF
TRBV4-1	NA	NA	TRBJ2-7	TGCGCCAGCAGTCTATCGCAGGGTTCATCCTACGAGCAGTACTTC	CASSLSQGSSYEQYF
TRBV5-8	NA	TRBD2	TRBJ2-7	TGTGCCAGCAGCGGAACGGGACTAGCGGGGATCTACGAGCAGTACTTC	CASSGTGLAGIYEQYF
TRBV27	NA	NA	TRBJ1-1	TGTGCCAGCAGTCCACGGCCCATGAACACTGAAGCTTTCTTT	CASSPRPMNTEAFF
TRBV7-8	NA	NA	TRBJ2-7	TGTGCCAGCAGCTCCCCCTGGGACACCTCCTACGAGCAGTACTTC	CASSSPWDTSYEQYF
TRBV9	NA	TRBD1	TRBJ2-7	TGTGCCAGCAGCGTAGCTACGGGACAGGGGGTCGACGAGCAGTACTTC	CASSVATGQGVDEQYF
TRBV9	NA	TRBD1	TRBJ2-1	TGTGCCAGCAGCGTAGGTGGGGACAGGGCACTTTTCCACAATGAGCAGTTCTTC	CASSVGGDRALFHNEQFF
TRBV6-5	NA	TRBD1	TRBJ2-7	TGTGCCAGCAGTTTTCGGACAGGTAGTAGCGAGCAGTACTTC	CASSFRTGSSEQYF
TRBV29-1	NA	NA	TRBJ2-7	TGCAGCGTTGTTGTTGGGTGGGAGCAGTACTTC	CSVVVGWEQYF
TRBV10-3	NA	TRBD2	TRBJ2-1	TGTGCCATCAGTGAGTCGATTCGTGGCGGGAGGGTCAATGAGCAGTTCTTC	CAISESIRGGRVNEQFF
TRBV7-6	NA	TRBD2	TRBJ2-1	TGTGCCAGCAGCTTTGCGGGCGGGAGCCCTCTTGAGCAGTTCTTC	CASSFAGGSPLEQFF
TRBV5-6	few	NA	TRBJ1-5	TGTGCCAGCAGCTTGGCGGGGAATCAGCCCCAGCATTTT	CASSLAGNQPQHF
TRBV19	once	NA	TRBJ1-2	TGTGCCACCATGGTTGGCTATGGCTACACCTTC	CATMVGYGYTF
TRBV5-6	once	NA	TRBJ2-3	TGTGCCAGCAGCTTGGGGTTAGCCCTGTCTAGCACAGATACGCAGTATTTT	CASSLGLALSSTDTQYF
TRBV6-1	NA	TRBD1	TRBJ1-1	TGTGCCAGCAATGACAGGGGGTTCACTGAAGCTTTCTTT	CASNDRGFTEAFF
TRBV5-6	NA	NA	TRBJ2-2	TGTGCCAGCAGCCCTGTGGGGCGACTAGTGGTCGGGGAGCTGTTTTTT	CASSPVGRLVVGELFF
TRBV19	NA	NA	TRBJ2-1	TGTGCCAGTAGTATAGACGGGGGAAGGCGGAATGAGCAGTTCTTC	CASSIDGGRRNEQFF
TRBV19	NA	TRBD2	TRBJ2-7	TGTGCCAGTAGTATAGGTTTATTGACGGGAGGATCCTACGAGCAGTACTTC	CASSIGLLTGGSYEQYF
TRBV4-1	NA	NA	TRBJ1-5	TGCGCCAGCAGCCAAGATCCCTATGCCACAAAGTATCAGCCCCAGCATTTT	CASSQDPYATKYQPQHF
TRBV6-5	NA	TRBD1	TRBJ2-7	TGTGCCAGCAGGAACCCCGGGACAGGGAGCAACGAGCAGTACTTC	CASRNPGTGSNEQYF
TRBV29-1	NA	TRBD1	TRBJ1-2	TGCAGCGTTGACCCCGGGACAGGCTATGGCTACACCTTC	CSVDPGTGYGYTF
TRBV4-1	NA	NA	TRBJ1-1	TGCGCCAGCAGCCAAGATGGGGAGGGGAGGAACACTGAAGCTTTCTTT	CASSQDGEGRNTEAFF
TRBV11-2	once	NA	TRBJ2-7	TGTGCCAGCAGCTACTTCTCAACGGATTCACTTACCTACGAGCAGTACTTC	CASSYFSTDSLTYEQYF
TRBV5-4	NA	TRBD1	TRBJ2-2	TGTGCCGCTGCGAGGGGGCGAGGCACCGGGGAGCTGTTTTTT	CAAARGRGTGELFF
TRBV5-1	NA	NA	TRBJ1-1	TGCGCCAGCAGCGTATGGACAGAACTAACTAGGAACACTGAAGCTTTCTTT	CASSVWTELTRNTEAFF
TRBV2	few	TRBD1	TRBJ1-5	TGTGCCAGCAGTGAAGACAGGGGAGATCAGCCCCAGCATTTT	CASSEDRGDQPQHF
TRBV11-2	NA	TRBD2	TRBJ2-5	TGTGCCAGCAGCTTATATACTAGCGGGAGGGTGGGGGAGACCCAGTACTTC	CASSLYTSGRVGETQYF
TRBV9	NA	NA	TRBJ2-1	TGTGCCAGCAGCGTGGGAAGGGATGAGCAGTTCTTC	CASSVGRDEQFF
TRBV19	NA	TRBD1	TRBJ2-2	TGTGCCAGTAGTATAGGGCCAGGGGGCCCGTTAGGGCTGTTTTTT	CASSIGPGGPLGLFF
TRBV28	NA	TRBD2	TRBJ2-3	TGTGCCAGCAGTTTATTCAGCACTAGCGGGAGCGATACGCAGTATTTT	CASSLFSTSGSDTQYF
TRBV30	NA	TRBD2	TRBJ2-2	TGTGCCTGGAGCCTAGCGGGAGCTGGCACCGGGGAGCTGTTTTTT	CAWSLAGAGTGELFF
TRBV4-1	NA	TRBD2	TRBJ2-1	TGCGCCAGCAGCCAGGGCCCGGGAGGGTTCAATGAGCAGTTCTTC	CASSQGPGGFNEQFF
TRBV13	NA	NA	TRBJ2-5	TGTGCCAGCAGCTTAGGCGGGCAGGGAGAAGAGACCCAGTACTTC	CASSLGGQGEETQYF
TRBV28	NA	TRBD2	TRBJ2-7	TGTGCCAGCAGAACTGGGACTAACCCCTCCTACGAGCAGTACTTC	CASRTGTNPSYEQYF